This T cell receptor (beta chain) was sequenced in a study of T cell responses to AZD1222 COVID-19 vaccine. As for this clone: Its specificity is unknown.

Some clones are missing from TCRdb's copy, which holds only in-frame ones; the method was immunoSEQ multiplex PCR. In the table there are 150,000 to 200,000 clones, roughly 87% of which are singletons. Per germline, CDR1 SGHDT and CDR2 YYEEEE. The CDR3 runs 16 residues. V gave up 1 base and J gave up 7 bases; unmatched junction bases: 11. Study-wide findings and caveats: Nearly half of spike-specific TCRs reportedly target unmutated variant regions. Donors were mostly white British, more females; clonal diversity possibly underestimated. CD4 TCRs linked to vaccination spanned spike, dominating at 160-218 and 743-854.

This TCR came from an adult who received the AZD1222 COVID-19 vaccine. This chain links TRBV5-6 with TRBJ1-2, with TRBD1 identical over 9 bases. Source: peripheral blood, taken 28 days after the second AZD1222 dose. The CDR3 loop reads CASSLSVGTGLGGYTF. The CDR3 region has the DNA TGTGCCAGCAGCTTGTCTGTCGGGACAGGGTTAGGTGGCTACACCTTC.